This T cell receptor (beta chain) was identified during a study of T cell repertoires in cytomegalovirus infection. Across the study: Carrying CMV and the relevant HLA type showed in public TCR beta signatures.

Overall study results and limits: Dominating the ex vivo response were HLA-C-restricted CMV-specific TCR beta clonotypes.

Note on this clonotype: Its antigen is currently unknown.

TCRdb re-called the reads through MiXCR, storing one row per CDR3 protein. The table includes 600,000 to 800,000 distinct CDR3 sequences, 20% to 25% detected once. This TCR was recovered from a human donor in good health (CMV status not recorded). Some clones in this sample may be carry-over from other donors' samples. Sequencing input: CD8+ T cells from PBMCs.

The CDR3 protein is CASSWEAFGYNEQFF. The CDR3 DNA reads TGTGCCAGCAGCTGGGAGGCGTTCGGGTACAATGAGCAGTTCTTC. This chain joins TRBV28 and TRBJ2-1, with D perhaps matching TRBD2 (6 bases). V was pared by 6 bases and J by 4 bases, with 16 bases between. The germline V gene has CDR1 MDHEN and CDR2 SYDVKM. There are 15 residues in the CDR3.